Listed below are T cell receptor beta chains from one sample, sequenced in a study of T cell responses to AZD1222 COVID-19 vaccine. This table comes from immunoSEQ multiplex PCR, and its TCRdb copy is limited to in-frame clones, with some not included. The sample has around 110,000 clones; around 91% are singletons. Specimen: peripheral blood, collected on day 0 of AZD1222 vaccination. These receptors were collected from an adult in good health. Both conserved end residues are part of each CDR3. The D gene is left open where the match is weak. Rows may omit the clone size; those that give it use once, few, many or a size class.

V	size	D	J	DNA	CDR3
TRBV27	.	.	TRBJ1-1	TGTGCCAGCAGTCCCCGACATTTGACTGAAGCTTTCTTT	CASSPRHLTEAFF
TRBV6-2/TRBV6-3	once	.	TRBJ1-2	TGTGCCAGCAGCCGCGGGGGCTATGGCTACACCTTC	CASSRGGYGYTF
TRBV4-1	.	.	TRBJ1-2	TGCGCCAGCAGCCAAGGGGGAAGCTATGGCTACACCTTC	CASSQGGSYGYTF
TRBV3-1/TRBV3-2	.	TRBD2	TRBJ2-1	TGTGCCAGCAGCCAAGACCACGGGACTAGTCATTCCGTTGAGCAGTTCTTC	CASSQDHGTSHSVEQFF
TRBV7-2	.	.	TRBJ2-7	TGTGCCAGCAGCTTTTTGGCGGGGGCCCCCTACGAGCAGTACTTC	CASSFLAGAPYEQYF
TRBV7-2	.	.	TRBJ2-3	TGTGCCAGCAGCTTTGGGGGACTTATCACAGATACGCAGTATTTT	CASSFGGLITDTQYF
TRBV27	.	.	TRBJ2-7	TGTGCCAGCAGTTTAGAACCGGGACGCCCCTACGAGCAGTACTTC	CASSLEPGRPYEQYF
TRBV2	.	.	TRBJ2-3	TGTGCCAGCGGGGACGGGAGCACAGATACGCAGTATTTT	CASGDGSTDTQYF
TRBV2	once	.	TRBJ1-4	TGTGCCAGTCAGGAGGACAGTTTGAATTGGAATGAAAAACTGTTTTTT	CASQEDSLNWNEKLFF
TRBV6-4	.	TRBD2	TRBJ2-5	TGTGCCAGCAGTCAGGGATGTCTAGCGGGGAAAGAGACCCAGTACTTC	CASSQGCLAGKETQYF
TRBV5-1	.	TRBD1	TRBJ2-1	TGCGCCAGCAGCTTTGCCGGGACAGCAGACTACAATGAGCAGTTCTTC	CASSFAGTADYNEQFF
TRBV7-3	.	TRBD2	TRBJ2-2	TGTGCCAGCAGTCTCAATAGCGGGGAGAACACCGGGGAGCTGTTTTTT	CASSLNSGENTGELFF
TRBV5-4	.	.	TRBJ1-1	TGTGCCAGCACTTACCCGTCCGAGAGTGAAGCTTTCTTT	CASTYPSESEAFF
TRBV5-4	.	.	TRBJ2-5	TGTGCCAGCAGCCCTGGGCGGGGAGGCGGCCAAGAGACCCAGTACTTC	CASSPGRGGGQETQYF
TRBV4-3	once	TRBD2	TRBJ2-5	TGCGCCAGCAGCCAAGAGCGGGGGGCCCCTCAGACCCAGTACTTC	CASSQERGAPQTQYF
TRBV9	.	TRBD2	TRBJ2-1	TGTGCCAGCAGCGTAGCTAGCGGGATAGAGCAGTTCTTC	CASSVASGIEQFF
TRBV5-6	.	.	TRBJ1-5	TGTGCCAGCAGCTTGGCAGATTTGGGCAATCAGCCCCAGCATTTT	CASSLADLGNQPQHF
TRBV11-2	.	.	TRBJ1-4	TGTGCCAGCAGCTTAGATCACTCGGGGGGAGGGAATGAAAAACTGTTTTTT	CASSLDHSGGGNEKLFF
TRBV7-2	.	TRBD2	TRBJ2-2	TGTGCCAGCAATGAGCTAGCGGGGGCGATGAACACCGGGGAGCTGTTTTTT	CASNELAGAMNTGELFF
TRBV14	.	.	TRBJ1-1	TGTGCCAGCAGCCGGAGACCCCTGTATGAAGCTTTCTTT	CASSRRPLYEAFF
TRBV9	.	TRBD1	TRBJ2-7	TGTGCCAGCAGCGCCCCAGGGGGAGAGGGTACCTACGAGCAGTACTTC	CASSAPGGEGTYEQYF
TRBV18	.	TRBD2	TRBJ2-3	TGTGCCAGCTCACCACTTATGGGACTAGCGGGGGCTGCTGGTACGCAGTATTTT	CASSPLMGLAGAAGTQYF
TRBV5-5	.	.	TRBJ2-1	TGTGCCAGCAGCTTAGACGTCGCAAATGAGCAGTTCTTC	CASSLDVANEQFF
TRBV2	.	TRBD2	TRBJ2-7	TGTGCCAGCAGTGAAGGGCTAGCGGGGATCAACGAGCAGTACTTC	CASSEGLAGINEQYF
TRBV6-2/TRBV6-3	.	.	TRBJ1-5	TGTGCCAGCAGTTACTCGAGGTCGGGAATCAATCAGCCCCAGCATTTT	CASSYSRSGINQPQHF
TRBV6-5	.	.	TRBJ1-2	TGTGCCAGCAGCGACGTGGGGGTGGACTACACCTTC	CASSDVGVDYTF
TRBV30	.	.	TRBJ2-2	TGTGCCTGGAGTGAGGGACTCGGTACCGGGGAGCTGTTTTTT	CAWSEGLGTGELFF
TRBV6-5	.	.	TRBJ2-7	TGTGCCAGCAGTTACTCTGGCCATCACCAGGAGCAGTACTTC	CASSYSGHHQEQYF